The 4 T cell receptor beta chains below were found in one sample sequenced in a study of blood T cell repertoires in COVID-19. This table comes from immunoSEQ multiplex PCR, and its TCRdb copy is limited to in-frame clones, with some not included. The sample includes more than 200,000 clones, 80% to 90% seen only once; the top ten take 8.5% to 12%. The sequencing input was peripheral blood. The origin of the receptors is a woman aged 80 or over with acute or convalescent COVID-19.

This clone was found a few times. The chain couples TRBV30 to TRBJ2-7, with TRBD1 as a possible D gene (6 bases). The CDR3 has 12 amino acids. The germline CDR1 and CDR2 sequences are GTSNPN and SVGIG (reference sequence). Trimming took off 6 bases at V and 5 bases at J, with 14 bases between the two ends. CDR3 residues: CACNVQGNEQYF. The CDR3 region has the DNA TGTGCCTGCAACGTACAGGGAAACGAGCAGTACTTC. The full variable domain, with the rest looked up from reference TRBV30 and TRBJ2-7, is SQTIHQWPATLVQPVGSPLSLECTVEGTSNPNLYWYRQAAGRGLQLLFYSVGIGQISSEVPQNLSASRPQDRQFILSSKKLLLSDSGFYLCACNVQGNEQYFGPGTRLTVT.

In the case of this clone: The junction does not match germline at one end; this may be a read error. The V call is TRBV6-2 or TRBV6-3, the J call TRBJ1-5; 9 bases are a match to TRBD1. CDR1 is MNHEY and CDR2 is SVGEGT in the germline V gene. CDR3 length: 14 residues. This chain's CDR3 is CASSLLGPGQGAIF. CDR3 nucleotide sequence: TGTGCCAGCAGCCTCCTGGGGCCGGGACAGGGAGCGATTTTT.

This clone was seen a single time. The chain employs TRBV11-2 and TRBJ2-7, with 11 bases aligning to TRBD2. After removal of 1 base from V and 2 bases from J, the junction contained 13 bases not matched to a gene. CDR1 SGHAT and CDR2 FQNNGV come from the germline V gene. This CDR3 comprises 19 residues. The CDR3 region has the DNA TGTGCCAGCAGCTTAGCTTTAGCGGGGGGGATCCTGAGAGCCTACGAGCAGTACTTC. Protein product: CASSLALAGGILRAYEQYF.

V usage is TRBV9 and J usage is TRBJ1-6, with 10 bases that match TRBD1. Unmatched junction bases numbered 4, after V lost 0 bases and J lost 10 bases. Germline V gene data show CDR1 as SGDLS and CDR2 as YYNGEE. This CDR3 has 15 residues. The CDR3 here is CASSVVGQGNSPLHF. The CDR3 DNA follows: TGTGCCAGCAGCGTAGTGGGACAGGGGAACTCACCCCTCCACTTT. The full variable domain, its missing parts supplied by reference TRBV9 and TRBJ1-6, is DSGVTQTPKHLITATGQRVTLRCSPRSGDLSVYWYQQSLDQGLQFLIQYYNGEERAKGNILERFSAQQFPDLHSELNLSSLELGDSALYFCASSVVGQGNSPLHFGNGTRLTVT.